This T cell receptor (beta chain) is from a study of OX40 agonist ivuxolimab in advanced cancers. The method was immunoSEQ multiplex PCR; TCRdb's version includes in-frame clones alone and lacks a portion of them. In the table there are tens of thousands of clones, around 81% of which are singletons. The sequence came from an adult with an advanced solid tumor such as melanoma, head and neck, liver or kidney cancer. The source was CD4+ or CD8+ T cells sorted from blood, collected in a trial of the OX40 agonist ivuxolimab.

The CDR3 loop reads CASSFSGGGGELFF. As DNA, the CDR3 is TGTGCCAGCAGCTTTAGCGGGGGAGGCGGGGAGCTGTTTTTT. The V call is TRBV7-2, the J call TRBJ2-2, with 9 positions matching TRBD2. The ends lost 3 bases at V and 7 bases at J; junction bases unmatched: 3. Germline V lookup: CDR1 SGHTA, CDR2 FQGNSA. This CDR3 contains 14 residues.